These 19 T cell receptor beta chains originate from one sample sequenced in a study of cytomegalovirus exposure and HLA in healthy donors. PCR amplification relied on 60 Vbeta primers (plus 13 Jbeta primers). Repertoires were generated with immunoSEQ multiplex PCR, while TCRdb's copy carries only in-frame clones and drops some. The repertoire holds fewer than 250,000 clones, with roughly four fifths as singletons. Sequencing used PBMCs. Source of these receptors: a young woman in good health and CMV-seropositive.

The CDR3 reads CASSIRRAGGSNQPQHF. In DNA, the CDR3 is TGTGCCAGTAGTATCAGGCGGGCCGGGGGAAGCAATCAGCCCCAGCATTTT. The rearrangement links TRBV19 to TRBJ1-5; D possibly corresponds to TRBD1 (5 bases). There are 17 residues in the CDR3. Trimming removed 3 bases at V and 1 base at J, with 16 bases between. In germline, CDR1 is LNHDA, CDR2 SQIVND (reference sequence).

The J gene is TRBJ1-4, the V gene TRBV7-2, with 7 bases fitting TRBD1. The CDR3 length is 13 residues. Unmatched junction bases numbered 6, after V lost 6 bases and J lost 8 bases. From germline, CDR1 is SGHTA and CDR2 FQGNSA. CDR3: CASRQGIGEKLFF. As DNA, the CDR3 is TGTGCCAGCAGACAGGGGATCGGGGAAAAACTGTTTTTT.

The V call is TRBV19, the J call TRBJ1-1, with 7 positions matching TRBD1. Germline-derived CDR1 and CDR2 are LNHDA and SQIVND (reference sequence). V trimming: 9 bases; J trimming: 1 base; junction bases outside the gene matches: 2. There are 12 residues in the CDR3. The CDR3 DNA follows: TGTGCCAGCCGGGACAGGAACACTGAAGCTTTCTTT. Translation: CASRDRNTEAFF. The whole variable domain, filled in from reference TRBV19 and TRBJ1-1, reads DGGITQSPKYLFRKEGQNVTLSCEQNLNHDAMYWYRQDPGQGLRLIYYSQIVNDFQKGDIAEGYSVSREKKESFPLTVTSAQKNPTAFYLCASRDRNTEAFFGQGTRLTVV.

The V gene is TRBV27, the J gene TRBJ2-7; D perhaps matches TRBD2 (6 bases). Germline assignment: CDR1 MNHEY and CDR2 SMNVEV (reference sequence). V was trimmed by 2 bases and J by 7 bases, leaving 12 bases between them. The length of the CDR3 is 13 residues. As DNA, the CDR3 is TGTGCCAGCAGTTTAAGACTAGTAGGAGAGCAGTACTTC. Translating gives CASSLRLVGEQYF.

The chain carries TRBV5-1 and TRBJ2-2, with 8 nucleotides matching TRBD1. Per germline, CDR1 SGHRS and CDR2 YFSETQ. The V segment lost 0 bases and the J segment 3 bases; nucleotides outside the gene matches: 4. The CDR3 has 16 residues. In nucleotides, the CDR3 is TGCGCCAGCAGCTTGGGGGGGACAGGACACACCGGGGAGCTGTTTTTT. Residues: CASSLGGTGHTGELFF.

This clone appeared once. The chain couples TRBV9 to TRBJ2-1, with 9 bases identical to TRBD2. CDR3 length: 19 residues. Germline lookup yields CDR1 SGDLS and CDR2 YYNGEE. The ends lost 4 bases at V and 5 bases at J; junction bases unmatched: 19. This CDR3 reads CASSPPGGVLLAGDNEQFF. The CDR3 DNA is TGTGCCAGCAGCCCACCGGGAGGGGTGTTACTAGCGGGTGACAATGAGCAGTTCTTC.

The V gene is TRBV10-3, the J gene TRBJ1-5; TRBD1 might be the D (5 bases). The germline V gene encodes CDR1 ENHRY and CDR2 SYGVKD. Trimming shortened V by 0 bases and J by 4 bases, and 10 bases separated the two germline ends. The CDR3 runs to 15 residues. CDR3 sequence: CAISESAGGNQPQHF. Written as DNA, the CDR3 is TGTGCCATCAGTGAGTCCGCGGGGGGGAATCAGCCCCAGCATTTT.

The genes are TRBV6-1 and TRBJ2-7; 8 nucleotides line up with TRBD1. V lost 5 bases and J lost 4; bases outside the gene matches: 1. The CDR3 consists of 12 residues. Germline V gene lookup returns CDR1 MNHNS and CDR2 SASEGT. This chain's CDR3 is CASSRQGYEQYF. In DNA form, the CDR3 reads TGTGCCAGCAGTCGACAGGGGTACGAGCAGTACTTC.

The sample holds one count of this clone. At one end, the junction sequence differs from germline, possibly due to a read error. V gene TRBV27 combines with J gene TRBJ2-1, with D tentatively TRBD1 (7 bases). Germline lookup yields CDR1 MNHEY and CDR2 SMNVEV (reference sequence). This CDR3 spans 19 amino acids. CDR3 amino acids: CASSSGQHLARSSYDEQFF. The CDR3 DNA is TGTGCCAGCAGTTCGGGACAGCATCTAGCGAGGAGCTCCTACGATGAGCAGTTCTTC.

This clone has just a few counts. The chain joins TRBV6-4 to TRBJ1-5, with D possibly matching TRBD1 (5 bases). V lost 2 bases, J lost 7 bases, and 12 bases lay in between. This CDR3 is 14 amino acids long. Germline loops: CDR1 MRHNA, CDR2 SNTAGT. This CDR3 reads CASSDGGDGQPQHF. CDR3 DNA sequence: TGTGCCAGCAGTGACGGCGGGGACGGGCAGCCCCAGCATTTT.

CDR3 amino acids: CASSLITGAYEQFF. DNA for the CDR3: TGCGCCAGCAGCCTTATAACAGGGGCTTATGAGCAGTTCTTC. The chain recombines TRBV4-1 with TRBJ2-1; 7 bases map to TRBD1. Germline CDR1 and CDR2: MGHRA and YSYEKL. The junction had 8 bases not matched to a gene; V was cut back by 4 bases and J by 8 bases. The CDR3 consists of 14 residues.

The chain uses TRBV28 and TRBJ1-4, with D perhaps matching TRBD1 (5 bases). This CDR3 is 15 amino acids long. CDR1 is MDHEN and CDR2 is SYDVKM in the germline V gene. V dropped 6 bases and J dropped 3 bases, with 14 bases sitting between them. The CDR3 spells CASSPPGSPNEKLFF. The CDR3, as DNA: TGTGCCAGCAGCCCTCCAGGGTCGCCTAATGAAAAACTGTTTTTT. Full variable domain (outside the CDR3, taken from reference TRBV28 and TRBJ1-4): DVKVTQSSRYLVKRTGEKVFLECVQDMDHENMFWYRQDPGLGLRLIYFSYDVKMKEKGDIPEGYSVSREKKERFSLILESASTNQTSMYLCASSPPGSPNEKLFFGSGTQLSVL.

The chain is built from TRBV16 and TRBJ2-7; D might be TRBD2 (5 bases). Trimming cost V 5 bases and J 9 bases, with 14 bases left between them. CDR1 and CDR2 (germline): KGHSY, FQNENV. CDR3 length: 12 residues. This CDR3 reads CASSYRAEGQYF. For the CDR3, the DNA is TGTGCCAGCAGCTACCGGGCCGAGGGGCAGTACTTC.

V and J are TRBV29-1 and TRBJ2-5; perhaps TRBD1 as D (6 bases). V dropped 4 bases and J dropped 5 bases, with 11 bases sitting between them. This CDR3 spans 12 amino acids. Germline values: CDR1 SQVTM, CDR2 ANQGSEA. CDR3 DNA sequence: TGCAGCGTTGTTGGGGGCAGTGAGACCCAGTACTTC. It translates to CSVVGGSETQYF.

Only a few counts were recorded for this clone. V usage is TRBV5-1 and J usage is TRBJ2-5, with D perhaps TRBD2 (5 bases). The CDR3 contains 15 residues. CDR1 and CDR2 (germline): SGHRS, YFSETQ. V gave up 2 bases and J gave up 3 bases, with 14 bases separating them. In DNA, the CDR3 is TGCGCCAGCAGCTTTTCGGGGTCCTCCGAAGAGACCCAGTACTTC. Its translation is CASSFSGSSEETQYF.

The CDR3, as DNA: TGCGCCAGCAGCGCGGGGGGCGCTACCTACGAGCAGTACTTC. It translates to CASSAGGATYEQYF. The chain links TRBV5-1 to TRBJ2-7; 8 nucleotides align to TRBD2. This CDR3 is built from 14 residues. Germline V gene lookup returns CDR1 SGHRS and CDR2 YFSETQ. The trim removed 4 bases at V and 2 bases at J, leaving 5 bases unmatched.

The chain employs TRBV13 and TRBJ2-7; 7 positions agree with TRBD2. Trimming at V came to 2 bases and at J to 2 bases, leaving 6 bases not matched to a gene. The germline V gene encodes CDR1 PRHDT and CDR2 FYEKMQ (reference sequence). The CDR3 extends over 15 amino acids. CDR3 nucleotide sequence: TGTGCCAGCAGCTTATCGGGGGGACTGGCCTACGAGCAGTACTTC. Its protein is CASSLSGGLAYEQYF.

This clone was counted between two and nine times. The gene calls are TRBV7-9 and TRBJ2-1; TRBD1 agrees at 8 bases. From germline, CDR1 is SEHNR and CDR2 FQNEAQ (reference sequence). The trim removed 5 bases at V and 7 bases at J, leaving 7 bases unmatched. The length of the CDR3 is 14 residues. This CDR3 reads CASSGWTGLNEQFF. The CDR3 coding sequence is TGTGCCAGCAGCGGGTGGACAGGGCTGAATGAGCAGTTCTTC.

In its sample, this clone was seen a few times. This sequence joins TRBV5-6 and TRBJ2-1, with TRBD2 identical over 13 bases. This CDR3 comprises 15 residues. V lost 3 bases to trimming and J lost 9 bases; unmatched junction nucleotides: 6. The germline CDR1 and CDR2 sequences are SGHDT and YYEEEE. CDR3 sequence reads: CASSYGLAGAVEQFF. The CDR3 region has the DNA TGTGCCAGCAGCTACGGACTAGCGGGAGCAGTTGAGCAGTTCTTC.